Listed here are 12 T cell receptor beta chains from one sample, sequenced in a study of T cells after yellow fever vaccination. Each CDR3 protein is one row after TCRdb ran MiXCR on the 5' RACE reads. The sample carries roughly 310,000 distinct CDR3 sequences, roughly 8.7% recorded once. The specimen was PBMCs, collected on the day of the first yellow fever vaccination. The receptors stem from a man in his late teens or twenties who received the YFV17D yellow fever vaccine.

This clonotype was seen only a few times. This chain uses TRBV27 with TRBJ2-2; D is unclear. V was cut by 2 bases and J by 1 base, with 8 bases left in between. The CDR3 sequence is 15 residues long. CDR1 and CDR2 from the germline V gene are MNHEY and SMNVEV (reference sequence). The CDR3 sequence: CASSLMGMNTGELFF. The CDR3 coding sequence is TGTGCCAGCAGTTTAATGGGAATGAACACCGGGGAGCTGTTTTTT.

This clonotype was counted at least ten times. V and J are TRBV7-2 and TRBJ2-7; 11 nucleotides agree with TRBD1. Germline V gene sequence: CDR1 SGHTA, CDR2 FQGNSA. The CDR3 contains 14 residues. The V segment lost 5 bases and the J segment 3 bases; nucleotides outside the gene matches: 3. The CDR3 region has the DNA TGTGCCAGCAGCCCCGGGACAGGGGGCTACGAGCAGTACTTC. Translated: CASSPGTGGYEQYF.

This clonotype has more than one count but fewer than ten. V and J are TRBV5-1 and TRBJ2-2; 7 bases map to TRBD1. Trimming at V came to 4 bases and at J to 4 bases, leaving 10 bases not matched to a gene. Germline values: CDR1 SGHRS, CDR2 YFSETQ. The CDR3 covers 16 residues. The CDR3 here is CASSPGTVIATGELFF. The CDR3 DNA reads TGCGCCAGCAGCCCGGGGACAGTAATAGCCACCGGGGAGCTGTTTTTT.

The V and J genes are TRBV28 and TRBJ1-6, with a possible D match to TRBD1 (6 bases). CDR3 size: 14 residues. The germline CDR1 and CDR2 sequences are MDHEN and SYDVKM. V was shortened by 4 bases and J by 9 bases, with 13 bases between the two germline ends. CDR3 region: CASSWGAVSSPLHF. The CDR3, as DNA: TGTGCCAGCAGTTGGGGGGCGGTTAGTTCACCCCTCCACTTT. The variable domain in full, with the rest retrieved from reference TRBV28 and TRBJ1-6, is DVKVTQSSRYLVKRTGEKVFLECVQDMDHENMFWYRQDPGLGLRLIYFSYDVKMKEKGDIPEGYSVSREKKERFSLILESASTNQTSMYLCASSWGAVSSPLHFGNGTRLTVT.

This sequence joins TRBV20-1 and TRBJ1-6; D possibly corresponds to TRBD1 (6 bases). V lost 5 bases, J lost 7 bases, and 18 bases lay in between. The CDR3 has 15 amino acids. The germline V gene encodes CDR1 DFQATT and CDR2 SNEGSKA (reference sequence). The DNA of the CDR3 is TGCAGTGCTGGGGGGCGGGTTCGAGGCAATTCACCCCTCCACTTT. This gives the protein CSAGGRVRGNSPLHF.

The CDR3 sequence is CASSEPGGMNTEAFF. The CDR3 DNA reads TGTGCCAGCAGTGAACCGGGAGGAATGAACACTGAAGCTTTCTTT. V and J are TRBV25-1 and TRBJ1-1; D ambiguous. Trimming stripped 2 bases from V and 0 bases from J, with 10 bases between. From germline, CDR1 is MGHDK and CDR2 SYGVNS. The CDR3 consists of 15 residues.

This clonotype was observed at least ten times. This sequence joins TRBV5-1 and TRBJ2-1; 9 bases agree with TRBD2. With 7 bases clipped from V and 8 bases from J, the junction kept 10 bases outside the gene matches. The CDR3 consists of 14 residues. The germline gives CDR1 SGHRS, CDR2 YFSETQ. CDR3 nucleotides: TGCGCCAGCTACGAGGGCGGGGGGGCCCATGAGCAGTTCTTC. This sequence encodes CASYEGGGAHEQFF.

This clonotype was observed a few times. V usage is TRBV28 and J usage is TRBJ2-7, with D unresolved. The CDR3 consists of 14 residues. Germline V gene sequence: CDR1 MDHEN, CDR2 SYDVKM. V gave up 6 bases and J gave up 1 base, with 13 bases separating them. CDR3 DNA sequence: TGTGCCAGCAGCCCCCCCCTAGGATCCTACGAGCAGTACGTC. Translating it yields CASSPPLGSYEQYV.

This clonotype was detected a few times. This chain uses TRBV2 with TRBJ2-1; tentative D call: TRBD1 (5 bases). Per the germline V gene, CDR1 is SNHLY and CDR2 is FYNNEI. This CDR3 has 16 residues. Deletions cut 8 bases from V and 6 bases from J, with 23 bases between. CDR3 loop: CASGGIQGLLVNEQFF. The CDR3 bases are TGTGCCAGCGGCGGCATCCAGGGTCTTCTGGTCAATGAGCAGTTCTTC.

The V gene is TRBV5-1, the J gene TRBJ2-1; 8 bases are a match to TRBD2. CDR1 and CDR2 (germline): SGHRS, YFSETQ. This CDR3 region has 16 residues. V trimming: 0 bases; J trimming: 2 bases; junction bases outside the gene matches: 4. The CDR3 region has the DNA TGCGCCAGCAGCTTGGTTGATAGCGGGACCTACAATGAGCAGTTCTTC. Residues: CASSLVDSGTYNEQFF.

The table lists this clonotype with a few counts. The chain uses TRBV9 and TRBJ1-1; D gene unclear. The CDR3 runs to 14 residues. CDR1 and CDR2 from the germline V gene are SGDLS and YYNGEE. V lost 1 base and J 7 bases, leaving 14 bases between the germline ends. The CDR3: CASSVSPTRGEAFF. For the CDR3, the DNA is TGTGCCAGCAGCGTAAGTCCGACGCGGGGTGAAGCTTTCTTT.

The chain joins TRBV4-3 to TRBJ2-7; the D gene could be TRBD1 or TRBD2 (6 bases each). In germline, CDR1 is LGHNA, CDR2 YSLEER. V lost 3 bases, J lost 3 bases, and 24 bases lay in between. The CDR3 is made up of 18 amino acids. The CDR3 loop is CASSQGLILRDTNYEQYF. For the CDR3, the DNA is TGCGCCAGCAGCCAGGGACTGATTCTCCGGGACACTAACTACGAGCAGTACTTC.